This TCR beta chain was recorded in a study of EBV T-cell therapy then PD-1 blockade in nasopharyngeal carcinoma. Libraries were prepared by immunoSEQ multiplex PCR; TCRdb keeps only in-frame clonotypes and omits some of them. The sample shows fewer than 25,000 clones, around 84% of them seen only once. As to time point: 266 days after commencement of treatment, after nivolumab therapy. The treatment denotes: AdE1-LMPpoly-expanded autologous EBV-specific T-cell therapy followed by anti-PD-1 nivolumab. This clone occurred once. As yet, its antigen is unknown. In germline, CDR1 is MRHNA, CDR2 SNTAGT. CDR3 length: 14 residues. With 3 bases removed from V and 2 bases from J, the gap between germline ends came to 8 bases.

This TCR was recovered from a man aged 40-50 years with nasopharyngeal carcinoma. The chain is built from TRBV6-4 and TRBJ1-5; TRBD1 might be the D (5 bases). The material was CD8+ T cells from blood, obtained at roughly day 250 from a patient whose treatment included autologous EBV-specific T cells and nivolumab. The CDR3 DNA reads TGTGCCAGCAGTGAAGCGGGGGGCAATCAGCCCCAGCATTTT. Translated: CASSEAGGNQPQHF.